This paragraph covers one TCR beta chain sequence. Its antigen is still unknown. The data were taken from a study of Ad26.COV2.S vaccination and SARS-CoV-2 variants. Study overall: The Ad26.COV2.S arm of the COV1001 trial was where the donor was placed. In the study, Ad26.COV2.S was injected intramuscularly once, or twice 56 days apart.

Study-level results: Total T cell responses were possibly underestimated by TCR breadth and depth analyses. The placebo group had lower spike-specific TCR breadth than the vaccine recipients did.

Sequencing used immunoSEQ multiplex PCR; TCRdb keeps in-frame clones, though not all of them. The sample holds some 340,000 clones, more than 70% seen once. Specified treatment: around 19 received Ad26.COV2.S at low or high dose, single or two shots; about 5 received placebo; per-sample allocation not given. Collection of samples fell on day 63 after the first vaccine or placebo injection. This CDR3 region has 14 residues. V was pared by 5 bases and J by 1 base, with 11 bases between. The germline V gene has CDR1 SGHAT and CDR2 FQDESV (reference sequence). This clonotype originated in a person aged 18-60 years who received the Ad26.COV2.S COVID-19 vaccine or a placebo. The chain recombines TRBV11-1 with TRBJ1-1; D is undetermined. This specimen consisted of peripheral blood, obtained in a trial of Ad26.COV2.S vaccine versus placebo. The CDR3 is CASSRGGRNTEAFF. DNA of the CDR3: TGTGCCAGCAGCCGGGGAGGTAGGAACACTGAAGCTTTCTTT.